Reported below is one T cell receptor (beta chain). Assay: immunoSEQ multiplex PCR; the TCRdb copy retains only in-frame clones and omits some. The repertoire holds 200,000 to 300,000 clones, about four fifths seen once, with 6.5% to 9% in the top ten. The CDR3 spans 14 residues. Looked up from germline, CDR1 is SGHAT and CDR2 is FQNNGV. J lost 5 bases, V lost 3 bases, and 1 base had no gene match. These data are taken from a study of blood T cell repertoires in COVID-19. What was sequenced was peripheral blood. The J gene is TRBJ1-5, the V gene TRBV11-2, with 10 bases fitting TRBD1. The TCR was taken from a woman older than 75 with COVID-19, enrolled during active disease. For the CDR3, the DNA is TGTGCCAGCAGCTTCGGACAGGGGGATCAGCCCCAGCATTTT. It specifies CASSFGQGDQPQHF.